The present T cell receptor (beta chain) was sequenced within a study of blood T cell repertoires in COVID-19. Study context: Specimens from acute and convalescent COVID-19 originated in the United States, Italy and Spain. Sample material is recorded as cDNA or gDNA derived from T cells, B-cell-depleted T cells, or PBMCs.

The length of the CDR3 is 14 residues. Germline values: CDR1 MNHEY, CDR2 SMNVEV (reference sequence). V gave up 5 bases and J gave up 6 bases; unmatched junction bases: 9. In the original analysis: Amplification with reference gene primers provided the estimates of nucleated cell counts. Libraries were prepared by immunoSEQ multiplex PCR; TCRdb keeps only in-frame clonotypes and omits some of them. V, J and clone size were drawn from that table, and D and trimming were deduced from the DNA. Of under 300,000 clones in the sample, about nine tenths were seen once. The genes are TRBV27 and TRBJ1-2; 7 bases match TRBD1. Sequencing used PBMCs or T cells enriched from blood (not recorded which). This TCR came from a woman aged 18-35 years who had recovered from COVID-19. CDR3 coding DNA: TGTGCCAGCAGTGAGTACAGGGGCTCGGATGGCTACACCTTC. This translates into CASSEYRGSDGYTF.